A single sample gave rise to the 23 T cell receptor beta chains below, sequenced in a study of blood T cell repertoires in COVID-19. Assay: immunoSEQ multiplex PCR; the TCRdb copy retains only in-frame clones and omits some. The profile shows just over 250,000 clones, roughly nine tenths of them singletons. Sample: peripheral blood. These TCRs come from a man aged 40-49 years who had recovered from COVID-19.

The chain recombines TRBV29-1 with TRBJ1-2; 7 positions match TRBD1. In germline, CDR1 is SQVTM, CDR2 ANQGSEA. Trimming took 6 bases from V and 2 from J; bases not matched to a gene: 6. This CDR3 has 13 residues. The CDR3 spells CSVPGQRNYGYTF. The DNA for the CDR3 is TGCAGCGTCCCGGGACAGAGAAACTATGGCTACACCTTC.

The CDR3 protein is CASSAAGGKSYNEQFF. The CDR3 nucleotides read TGTGCCAGTAGTGCAGCGGGAGGAAAGTCCTACAATGAGCAGTTCTTC. The V gene is TRBV19, the J gene TRBJ2-1; 9 bases align to TRBD2. The CDR3 has 16 amino acids. CDR1 and CDR2 (germline): LNHDA, SQIVND (reference sequence). V shed 5 bases, J shed 1 base, and the junction held 6 bases outside the gene matches.

The rearrangement uses TRBV2 and TRBJ1-4, with TRBD1 matching over 8 bases. With 5 bases clipped from V and 8 bases from J, the junction kept 7 bases outside the gene matches. The CDR3 covers 14 residues. Germline lookup yields CDR1 SNHLY and CDR2 FYNNEI. The CDR3 DNA reads as TGTGCCAGCAGTATGACAGGGGTGGGAGAAAAACTGTTTTTT. It yields the protein CASSMTGVGEKLFF. Together with reference TRBV2 and TRBJ1-4, the CDR3 gives the full variable domain: EPEVTQTPSHQVTQMGQEVILRCVPISNHLYFYWYRQILGQKVEFLVSFYNNEISEKSEIFDDQFSVERPDGSNFTLKIRSTKLEDSAMYFCASSMTGVGEKLFFGSGTQLSVL.

This clone was seen a single time. J is TRBJ1-3 and V is TRBV11-2, with D maybe TRBD1 (5 bases). The germline CDR1 and CDR2 sequences are SGHAT and FQNNGV. This CDR3 has 14 amino acids. The ends were cut back, 1 base at V and 4 bases at J, with 8 bases in the middle. CDR3: CASSLAGIGNTIYF. As DNA, the CDR3 is TGTGCCAGCAGCTTAGCAGGGATCGGAAACACCATATATTTT.

The genes are TRBV12-3 or TRBV12-4 and TRBJ2-1, with unresolved D. The CDR3 loop spans 13 amino acids. V dropped 4 bases and J dropped 3 bases, with 7 bases sitting between them. CDR3 in amino acids: CASSWRLYNEQFF. The CDR3 coding sequence is TGTGCCAGCAGTTGGAGACTCTACAATGAGCAGTTCTTC.

The J gene is TRBJ2-7, the V gene TRBV19; D is ambiguous. CDR3 length equals 14 residues. The germline gives CDR1 LNHDA, CDR2 SQIVND (reference sequence). V lost 2 bases and J lost 7, with 15 bases in between. The CDR3 sequence: CASSIKALDGEQYF. DNA of the CDR3: TGTGCCAGTAGTATAAAGGCCCTAGACGGAGAGCAGTACTTC.

The V and J genes are TRBV5-1 and TRBJ2-1, with 12 bases lining up with TRBD2. The CDR3 runs 16 residues. V shed 1 base and J 9 bases; nucleotides not matched to a gene: 8. CDR1 and CDR2 from the germline V gene are SGHRS and YFSETQ. The CDR3 DNA follows: TGCGCCAGCAGCTTGACTAGCGGGGGGCCCACGGTTGAGCAGTTCTTC. This gives the protein CASSLTSGGPTVEQFF.

This clone was seen only once. The chain recombines TRBV5-4 with TRBJ1-2; 11 bases are a match to TRBD1. This CDR3 comprises 13 residues. The V gene end was trimmed by 3 bases and the J gene end by 8 bases; junction bases not matched to a gene: 3. The V gene's germline CDR1 is SGHNT and CDR2 YYREEE (reference sequence). CDR3 sequence: CASSSDRGLGYTF. DNA for the CDR3: TGTGCCAGCAGCTCGGACAGGGGGCTAGGCTACACCTTC.

The chain recombines TRBV5-1 with TRBJ2-7; no clear D. The germline CDR1 and CDR2 sequences are SGHRS and YFSETQ. The CDR3 is made up of 12 amino acids. The V end was cut by 4 bases, the J end by 11 bases, with 16 bases between. In nucleotides, the CDR3 is TGCGCCAGCAGCGAGCAAAGTGCTGTTAAGTACTTC. The encoded protein is CASSEQSAVKYF.

The chain uses TRBV4-1 and TRBJ2-7, with TRBD1 identical over 8 bases. With V trimmed by 4 bases and J by 4 bases, 6 bases remained unmatched. Looked up from germline, CDR1 is MGHRA and CDR2 is YSYEKL. The CDR3 length is 14 residues. The CDR3 reads CASSPLDRVYEQYF. DNA for the CDR3: TGCGCCAGCAGCCCCCTGGACAGGGTTTACGAGCAGTACTTC.

The chain combines TRBV15 with TRBJ1-2, with D hard to call. The V end lost 0 bases, the J end lost 4 bases, and 6 bases lay between the germline ends. This CDR3 contains 13 residues. Germline lookup yields CDR1 LNHNV and CDR2 YYDKDF (reference sequence). The CDR3 DNA reads TGTGCCACCAGCAGAGAAGGAGTCTATGGCTACACCTTC. This encodes CATSREGVYGYTF.

The rearrangement uses TRBV4-3 and TRBJ1-2; D possibly corresponds to TRBD1 (6 bases). CDR1 and CDR2 (germline): LGHNA, YSLEER. V lost 0 bases and J 3 bases, leaving 14 bases between the germline ends. The CDR3 is made up of 16 amino acids. The CDR3 loop is CASSQDGRGVDYGYTF. The CDR3, as DNA: TGCGCCAGCAGCCAAGATGGGAGGGGGGTTGACTATGGCTACACCTTC.

V usage is TRBV11-2 and J usage is TRBJ2-7; D is perhaps TRBD1 (5 bases). V gave up 5 bases and J gave up 3 bases, with 17 bases separating them. Germline CDR1 SGHAT, CDR2 FQNNGV. CDR3 length: 15 residues. CDR3 in DNA: TGTGCCAGCAGCCTCGATCCGACAGAAGACTACGAGCAGTACTTC. Residues: CASSLDPTEDYEQYF.

This chain links TRBV20-1 with TRBJ2-2, with TRBD1 identical over 8 bases. V gave up 3 bases and J gave up 7 bases; unmatched junction bases: 16. In germline, CDR1 is DFQATT, CDR2 SNEGSKA (reference sequence). This CDR3 spans 17 amino acids. The CDR3 DNA reads TGCAGTGCTAGTCCACCCCCCGGGACAGGTGGAGTCGGGGAGCTGTTTTTT. Translating gives CSASPPPGTGGVGELFF.

The chain combines TRBV6-1 with TRBJ1-2; TRBD1 might be the D (5 bases). The CDR3 runs 14 residues. Trimming took 1 base from V and 0 from J, leaving 6 bases between them. Germline loops: CDR1 MNHNS, CDR2 SASEGT. The DNA of the CDR3 is TGTGCCAGCAGTGAAGTAGGGGCTAACTATGGCTACACCTTC. Its protein product is CASSEVGANYGYTF.

The chain has TRBV18 and TRBJ1-1; perhaps TRBD1 as D (6 bases). V was shortened by 4 bases and J by 5 bases, with 20 bases between the two germline ends. Per germline, CDR1 KGHSH and CDR2 LQKENI. There are 16 residues in the CDR3. Written as DNA, the CDR3 is TGTGCCAGCTCACGGGACTACAGGGTTGGCGGAACTGAAGCTTTCTTT. It specifies CASSRDYRVGGTEAFF.

Here the CDR3 reads CAIRRASQETQYF. The CDR3 DNA follows: TGTGCCATCAGGAGGGCATCACAAGAGACCCAGTACTTC. V and J are TRBV10-3 and TRBJ2-5, with D maybe TRBD2 (5 bases). Per the germline V gene, CDR1 is ENHRY and CDR2 is SYGVKD. This CDR3 has 13 residues. V gave up 6 bases and J gave up 2 bases, with 10 bases separating them.

The chain joins TRBV6-5 to TRBJ1-1; unclear D gene. This CDR3 has 13 residues. The V gene's germline CDR1 is MNHEY and CDR2 SVGAGI. V was pared by 6 bases and J by 8 bases, with 16 bases between. Here the CDR3 DNA reads TGTGCCAGCAGCCCAAGCCCGCTGCGGGAAGCTTTCTTT. Translated, it gives CASSPSPLREAFF.

The V call is TRBV3-1 (or the pseudogene TRBV3-2), the J call TRBJ1-1; D gene unclear. This CDR3 is 15 amino acids long. Trimming removed 0 bases at V and 6 bases at J, with 14 bases between. Germline values: CDR1 LGHDT, CDR2 YNNKEL (reference sequence). CDR3 nucleotides: TGTGCCAGCAGCCAAGAAGCAGCGGGAAGACCTGAAGCTTTCTTT. Protein: CASSQEAAGRPEAFF.

This rearrangement joins TRBV25-1 to TRBJ2-1; 8 bases match TRBD2. This CDR3 comprises 16 residues. Looked up from germline, CDR1 is MGHDK and CDR2 is SYGVNS. V trimming: 4 bases; J trimming: 6 bases; junction bases outside the gene matches: 11. CDR3 in amino acids: CASSATIAGRGNEQFF. For the CDR3, the DNA is TGTGCCAGCAGTGCTACTATAGCGGGGAGAGGCAATGAGCAGTTCTTC.

The chain couples TRBV10-3 to TRBJ1-2; 10 bases match TRBD1. Germline V gives CDR1 ENHRY, CDR2 SYGVKD. Losses at the gene ends were 3 bases for V and 4 bases for J; bases not matched to a gene: 5. The CDR3 spans 15 residues. CDR3 sequence: CAISEGTGVIYGYTF. CDR3 sequence (DNA): TGTGCCATCAGTGAAGGGACAGGGGTCATCTATGGCTACACCTTC.

J is TRBJ2-2 and V is TRBV11-2, with TRBD1 matching 7 bases. This CDR3 has 16 amino acids. From germline, CDR1 is SGHAT and CDR2 FQNNGV. The trim removed 2 bases at V and 4 bases at J, leaving 7 bases unmatched. The CDR3 DNA follows: TGTGCCAGCAGCTTACCGGGACAGAGGGGCACCGGGGAGCTGTTTTTT. It encodes CASSLPGQRGTGELFF.

This clone appeared a few times. The chain carries TRBV12-5 and TRBJ2-2; D is unclear. Deletions cut 3 bases from V and 4 bases from J, with 18 bases between. CDR1 and CDR2 (germline): LGHNT, FRNRAP. The CDR3 is 17 residues long. CDR3 DNA: TGTGCTAGTGGTTTAGGAAAGGCGGCAGAATTCACCGGGGAGCTGTTTTTT. Translated, it gives CASGLGKAAEFTGELFF.